This T cell receptor beta chain originates from a study of Graves' ophthalmopathy and Graves' hyperthyroidism. CDR1 and CDR2 (germline): KGHDR, SFDVKD. This CDR3 spans 12 amino acids. V lost 4 bases to trimming and J lost 10 bases, with 9 bases between them. Amplified material comprised TCR beta CDR3 regions derived from RNA transcripts. In the first round, RT-PCR was carried out with HTBI primers, and a multiplex PCR formed the second round. TCRdb recomputed calls from the multiplex PCR reads with MiXCR, one row per CDR3 protein. The sample carries around 590,000 distinct CDR3 sequences, approximately 35% recorded once.

The sequence came from an adult man with Graves' hyperthyroidism. The rearrangement links TRBV24-1 to TRBJ2-2; a weak D match, TRBD2 (6 bases). The source material was peripheral blood or thyroid tissue (not recorded which). The CDR3 DNA reads as TGTGCCACCAGTGACCCACTAGCGGAGCTGTTTTTT. As protein: CATSDPLAELFF.